A selection of T cell receptor beta chains follows, all from one sample in a study of cytomegalovirus exposure and HLA in healthy donors. Sequencing was performed with immunoSEQ multiplex PCR; in TCRdb, only in-frame clones are kept and a portion is missing. The sample lists under 200,000 clones, 68% occurring once. The sequenced sample consisted of PBMCs. These receptors originate from a man over 45 in good health and CMV-seronegative. The CDR3 runs from the conserved cysteine through the conserved F or W. The order of the fields is clone size, V gene, J gene, D gene, CDR3 DNA, CDR3 protein. The D gene is left open where the match is weak. Expanded clones are given a class, and other clones once, few, many or no size at all.

clone_size: -; v_call: TRBV6-6; j_call: TRBJ1-2; d_call: -; cdr3_nt: TGTGCCAGCACCTATGGGACAACAGGTGCCTATGGCTACACCTTC; cdr3_aa: CASTYGTTGAYGYTF
clone_size: -; v_call: TRBV5-4; j_call: TRBJ1-1; d_call: -; cdr3_nt: TGTGCCAGCAGGTTCGCGGCCATGAACACTGAAGCTTTCTTT; cdr3_aa: CASRFAAMNTEAFF
clone_size: few; v_call: TRBV5-6; j_call: TRBJ2-5; d_call: TRBD2; cdr3_nt: TGTGCCAGCAGCTTGGGGGTGGGGGATAGCGGGAAGACCCAGTACTTC; cdr3_aa: CASSLGVGDSGKTQYF
clone_size: -; v_call: TRBV6-5; j_call: TRBJ1-1; d_call: -; cdr3_nt: TGTGCCAGCAGCGACCGGACTTTGAACACTGAAGCTTTCTTT; cdr3_aa: CASSDRTLNTEAFF
clone_size: -; v_call: TRBV6-1; j_call: TRBJ1-5; d_call: TRBD1; cdr3_nt: TGTGCCAGTGTGGGACAGATGGGCAATCAGCCCCAGCATTTT; cdr3_aa: CASVGQMGNQPQHF
clone_size: -; v_call: TRBV18; j_call: TRBJ2-2; d_call: -; cdr3_nt: TGTGCCAGCTCACCACCGTGGGGGCAACAGGACACCGGGGAGCTGTTTTTT; cdr3_aa: CASSPPWGQQDTGELFF
clone_size: -; v_call: TRBV4-1; j_call: TRBJ1-1; d_call: TRBD1; cdr3_nt: TGCGCCAGCAGCCAAGGCCCAGGGGGGAGCACTGAAGCTTTCTTT; cdr3_aa: CASSQGPGGSTEAFF
clone_size: -; v_call: TRBV18; j_call: TRBJ1-2; d_call: TRBD1; cdr3_nt: TGTGCCAGCTCACCTGGGGACAGGGGGTATGGCTACACCTTC; cdr3_aa: CASSPGDRGYGYTF
clone_size: -; v_call: TRBV5-4; j_call: TRBJ2-7; d_call: TRBD1; cdr3_nt: TGTGCCAGCAGCCGCCCGGGACAGGGTGACTACGAGCAGTACTTC; cdr3_aa: CASSRPGQGDYEQYF
clone_size: few; v_call: TRBV6-5; j_call: TRBJ1-4; d_call: -; cdr3_nt: TGTGCCAGCAGTTACTCGCGAGCGGCCCAAGGAAAACTGTTTTTT; cdr3_aa: CASSYSRAAQGKLFF
clone_size: -; v_call: TRBV7-2; j_call: TRBJ1-4; d_call: TRBD1; cdr3_nt: TGTGCCAGCAGCCTACCGGACAGGCGAGAAAAACTGTTTTTT; cdr3_aa: CASSLPDRREKLFF
clone_size: -; v_call: TRBV27; j_call: TRBJ1-1; d_call: TRBD1; cdr3_nt: TGTGCCAGCAGGAGACAGGGGGCGTCAATACAGACTGAAGCTTTCTTT; cdr3_aa: CASRRQGASIQTEAFF
clone_size: -; v_call: TRBV19; j_call: TRBJ1-1; d_call: -; cdr3_nt: TGTGCCAGTAGTTTTACAGTATACACTGAAGCTTTCTTT; cdr3_aa: CASSFTVYTEAFF
clone_size: -; v_call: TRBV18; j_call: TRBJ1-2; d_call: -; cdr3_nt: TGTGCCAGCGGACTCGGGCAGCGCGAAACTGGCTACACCTTC; cdr3_aa: CASGLGQRETGYTF
clone_size: once; v_call: TRBV7-9; j_call: TRBJ2-3; d_call: -; cdr3_nt: TGTGCCAGCAGGATACCTAGAACAGATACGCAGTATTTT; cdr3_aa: CASRIPRTDTQYF
clone_size: -; v_call: TRBV4-1; j_call: TRBJ2-7; d_call: -; cdr3_nt: TGCGCCAGCAGCCAGATACACAGGGTCGGAGGTGTGGGCGAGCAGTACTTC; cdr3_aa: CASSQIHRVGGVGEQYF
clone_size: few; v_call: TRBV6-5; j_call: TRBJ1-4; d_call: TRBD1; cdr3_nt: TGTGCCAGCAGTTACACCGGGGACAGGGGCGAAAAACTGTTTTTT; cdr3_aa: CASSYTGDRGEKLFF
clone_size: -; v_call: TRBV9; j_call: TRBJ1-3; d_call: TRBD1; cdr3_nt: TGTGCCAGCAGGGGACAGGGGGGGCACACCATATATTTT; cdr3_aa: CASRGQGGHTIYF
clone_size: -; v_call: TRBV7-9; j_call: TRBJ1-5; d_call: -; cdr3_nt: TGTGCCAGCAGCAGAGAGAATCAGCCCCAGCATTTT; cdr3_aa: CASSRENQPQHF
clone_size: -; v_call: TRBV6-1; j_call: TRBJ1-6; d_call: -; cdr3_nt: TGTGCCAGCAGTTCCCAGACTGTTAATTCACCCCTCCACTTT; cdr3_aa: CASSSQTVNSPLHF
clone_size: -; v_call: TRBV27; j_call: TRBJ2-2; d_call: TRBD1; cdr3_nt: TGTGCCAGCAGCCGGGACAGGGGCACCGGGGAGCTGTTTTTT; cdr3_aa: CASSRDRGTGELFF
clone_size: few; v_call: TRBV29-1; j_call: TRBJ1-2; d_call: -; cdr3_nt: TGCAGCGTCCCCGACAGGCTACAAGGCTACACCTTC; cdr3_aa: CSVPDRLQGYTF
clone_size: -; v_call: TRBV6-5; j_call: TRBJ2-5; d_call: -; cdr3_nt: TGTGCCAGCAGTTACTCCTGGGCCTGGGAGACCCAGTACTTC; cdr3_aa: CASSYSWAWETQYF
clone_size: few; v_call: TRBV11-2; j_call: TRBJ2-7; d_call: TRBD1; cdr3_nt: TGTGCCAGCACCTCCCTCACAGGGGCTTCCTACGAGCAGTACTTC; cdr3_aa: CASTSLTGASYEQYF
clone_size: -; v_call: TRBV7-2; j_call: TRBJ2-7; d_call: TRBD2; cdr3_nt: TGTGCCAGCAGCTCCGGAGGGGCGGGGGGGCACAACGAGCAGTACTTC; cdr3_aa: CASSSGGAGGHNEQYF
clone_size: few; v_call: TRBV10-3; j_call: TRBJ1-2; d_call: -; cdr3_nt: TGTGCCATCAGTGAGGATCTGGGGCCCGCGAGCTATGGCTACACCTTC; cdr3_aa: CAISEDLGPASYGYTF
clone_size: -; v_call: TRBV19; j_call: TRBJ1-5; d_call: -; cdr3_nt: TGTGCCAGTAGTATAGGGGCCGAAGGGGCGCCCCAGCATTTT; cdr3_aa: CASSIGAEGAPQHF
clone_size: -; v_call: TRBV5-1; j_call: TRBJ1-4; d_call: -; cdr3_nt: TGCGCCAGCAGCTTGGGATTAACAGCCGCAACTAATGAAAAACTGTTTTTT; cdr3_aa: CASSLGLTAATNEKLFF
clone_size: -; v_call: TRBV7-9; j_call: TRBJ1-4; d_call: -; cdr3_nt: TGTGCCAGCAGCTTAACAGGTGGTAATGAAAAACTGTTTTTT; cdr3_aa: CASSLTGGNEKLFF
clone_size: -; v_call: TRBV18; j_call: TRBJ1-1; d_call: TRBD1; cdr3_nt: TGTGCCAGCTCACCAGGGACAGGGGCGTCTGAAGCTTTCTTT; cdr3_aa: CASSPGTGASEAFF
clone_size: -; v_call: TRBV2; j_call: TRBJ1-1; d_call: -; cdr3_nt: TGTGCCAGCAGCAGGGTAACTGAAGCTTTCTTT; cdr3_aa: CASSRVTEAFF
clone_size: once; v_call: TRBV10-3; j_call: TRBJ1-2; d_call: -; cdr3_nt: TGTGCCATCAGTGATCCGCAGGGCTATGGCTACACCTTC; cdr3_aa: CAISDPQGYGYTF
clone_size: -; v_call: TRBV7-8; j_call: TRBJ1-1; d_call: TRBD1; cdr3_nt: TGTGCCAGCAGCTCTCCGGGACAGGGGACTGAAGCTTTCTTT; cdr3_aa: CASSSPGQGTEAFF
clone_size: -; v_call: TRBV5-3; j_call: TRBJ2-2; d_call: -; cdr3_nt: TGTGCCAGAAGCTTGGCCCGGTTTGGGAACACCGGGGAGCTGTTTTTT; cdr3_aa: CARSLARFGNTGELFF
clone_size: -; v_call: TRBV7-8; j_call: TRBJ1-1; d_call: TRBD1; cdr3_nt: TGTGCCAGCATCTCGGGACAGAGGAACACTGAAGCTTTCTTT; cdr3_aa: CASISGQRNTEAFF
clone_size: -; v_call: TRBV6-1; j_call: TRBJ1-1; d_call: -; cdr3_nt: TGTGCCAGCAAAAACAGAGATTTTAACACTGAAGCTTTCTTT; cdr3_aa: CASKNRDFNTEAFF
clone_size: -; v_call: TRBV29-1; j_call: TRBJ1-6; d_call: TRBD1; cdr3_nt: TGCAGCGTTGCACAGGGGGATTATAATTCACCCCTCCACTTT; cdr3_aa: CSVAQGDYNSPLHF
clone_size: -; v_call: TRBV5-1; j_call: TRBJ2-1; d_call: TRBD2; cdr3_nt: TGCGCCAGCAGCCAACTAGCGGGGACTCCCTATGAGCAGTTCTTC; cdr3_aa: CASSQLAGTPYEQFF
clone_size: -; v_call: TRBV15; j_call: TRBJ2-5; d_call: TRBD2; cdr3_nt: TGTGCCACCAGCAGAGAGTTAGCGGGGGGGCCAGAGACCCAGTACTTC; cdr3_aa: CATSRELAGGPETQYF
clone_size: -; v_call: TRBV7-8; j_call: TRBJ1-2; d_call: -; cdr3_nt: TGTGCCAGCAGCTTATCCGGCCAGGCCCTCCCTAACTATGGCTACACCTTC; cdr3_aa: CASSLSGQALPNYGYTF